Presented here are 12 T cell receptor beta chains from one specimen sequenced in a study of metastatic and nonmetastatic thyroid tumors. Not a single patient had been given any form of treatment at any point before undergoing thyroid surgery. TCRdb re-called clones from the PCR reads using MiXCR. The sample carries just over 70,000 clones, around 19% recorded once. Sequenced material: blood. These receptors came from a female donor with papillary thyroid cancer or a benign thyroid nodule (not recorded which). Some clones in this sample may be carry-over from other donors' samples.

This clone was counted many times. The DNA of the CDR3 is TGCGCCAGCAGCTTGGAGCGCAGGTCTGGGTACAATGAGCAGTTCTTC. Its protein product is CASSLERRSGYNEQFF. The chain uses TRBV5-1 and TRBJ2-1; no definite D call. Germline values: CDR1 SGHRS, CDR2 YFSETQ. Deletions cut 0 bases from V and 4 bases from J, with 14 bases between. CDR3 length equals 16 residues.

Of note for this clone: A read error is possible here, since a much larger clone lies one base away. V usage is TRBV9 and J usage is TRBJ2-7, with TRBD1 matching over 9 bases. V lost 0 bases and J lost 4; bases outside the gene matches: 8. CDR3 length: 16 residues. Germline V gene sequence: CDR1 SGDLS, CDR2 YYNGEE. The CDR3 protein is CASSVGSGTGYYEQYF. CDR3 sequence (DNA): TGTGCCAGCAGCGTAGGATCCGGGACAGGGTATTACGAGCAGTACTTC. The variable domain in full, with the rest retrieved from reference TRBV9 and TRBJ2-7, is DSGVTQTPKHLITATGQRVTLRCSPRSGDLSVYWYQQSLDQGLQFLIQYYNGEERAKGNILERFSAQQFPDLHSELNLSSLELGDSALYFCASSVGSGTGYYEQYFGPGTRLTVT.

As for this clone: This specimen includes other DNA sequences encoding the same CDR3. The V gene is TRBV7-9, the J gene TRBJ2-7; 7 bases agree with TRBD1. Germline CDR1 and CDR2: SEHNR and FQNEAQ (reference sequence). CDR3 length equals 14 residues. Unmatched junction bases numbered 7, after V lost 5 bases and J lost 3 bases. The CDR3 is CASSPRTGVYEQYF. CDR3 sequence (DNA): TGTGCCAGCAGCCCCAGGACAGGTGTCTACGAGCAGTACTTC.

The sample holds many counts of this clone. The rearrangement uses TRBV6-5 and TRBJ2-5; D not resolved. The CDR3 has 15 residues. Trimming removed 2 bases at V and 5 bases at J, with 15 bases between. The germline gives CDR1 MNHEY, CDR2 SVGAGI. This chain's CDR3 is CASSYGPTSWETQYF. In DNA, the CDR3 is TGTGCCAGCAGTTACGGCCCCACATCCTGGGAGACCCAGTACTTC.

There are a few counts of this clone. Germline and junction disagree at one end, which may indicate a read error. The V call is TRBV10-1, the J call TRBJ2-7; D perhaps matches TRBD2 (5 bases). The CDR3 runs 12 residues. Germline CDR1 reads WNHNN; CDR2 reads SYGVQD (reference sequence). The CDR3 protein is CASSRLSYDQYF. For the CDR3, the DNA is TGCGCCAGCAGTAGACTATCCTACGATCAGTACTTC.

This clone has at least ten counts. This rearrangement joins TRBV24-1 to TRBJ1-2; 9 bases agree with TRBD1. Germline V gene sequence: CDR1 KGHDR, CDR2 SFDVKD. CDR3 size: 15 residues. Germline trimming cut 3 bases from V and 4 bases from J; bases unmatched to any gene: 5. In DNA, the CDR3 is TGTGCCACCAGTGATGAGGGACAGGGAGGCTATGGCTACACCTTC. Translating gives CATSDEGQGGYGYTF.

This clone showed up many times. The chain has TRBV5-1 and TRBJ1-6; D not resolved. This CDR3 comprises 12 residues. Germline loops: CDR1 SGHRS, CDR2 YFSETQ. V dropped 1 base and J dropped 6 bases, with 2 bases sitting between them. The CDR3 DNA reads as TGCGCCAGCAGCTTGAGTAATTCACCCCTCCACTTT. Translating it yields CASSLSNSPLHF. The full variable domain, with the rest looked up from reference TRBV5-1 and TRBJ1-6, is KAGVTQTPRYLIKTRGQQVTLSCSPISGHRSVSWYQQTPGQGLQFLFEYFSETQRNKGNFPGRFSGRQFSNSRSEMNVSTLELGDSALYLCASSLSNSPLHFGNGTRLTVT.

This clone was observed at least ten times. The V gene is TRBV27, the J gene TRBJ2-5; TRBD1 agrees at 12 bases. There are 15 residues in the CDR3. CDR1 MNHEY and CDR2 SMNVEV come from the germline V gene (reference sequence). The J segment lost 5 bases and the V segment lost 6 bases, leaving 7 bases of the junction unmatched. CDR3 sequence reads: CASSEGTGGRETQYF. CDR3 sequence (DNA): TGTGCCAGCAGCGAAGGGACAGGGGGCCGCGAGACCCAGTACTTC.

Comment on this clone: This sequence may be a read error, since a much larger clone differs from it by one base. The same CDR3 is also encoded by other DNA sequences in this sample. The chain recombines TRBV7-3 with TRBJ2-1; the match to TRBD2 covers 8 bases. CDR1 is SGHTA and CDR2 is FQGTGA in the germline V gene. J lost 9 bases, V lost 5 bases, and 12 bases had no gene match. The CDR3 contains 15 residues. For the CDR3, the DNA is TGTGCCAGCAGCCCCACCGAGCTAGCGGGTGGTGAGCAGTTCTTC. This encodes CASSPTELAGGEQFF. Full variable domain (missing parts from reference TRBV7-3 and TRBJ2-1): GAGVSQTPSNKVTEKGKYVELRCDPISGHTALYWYRQSLGQGPEFLIYFQGTGAADDSGLPNDRFFAVRPEGSVSTLKIQRTERGDSAVYLCASSPTELAGGEQFFGPGTRLTVL.

The CDR3 loop is CASSLVGGQGYEQYF. The CDR3 region has the DNA TGTGCCAGCAGCTTAGTCGGGGGACAGGGCTACGAGCAGTACTTC. V and J are TRBV7-3 and TRBJ2-7; 9 bases align to TRBD1. This CDR3 region has 15 residues. In germline, CDR1 is SGHTA, CDR2 FQGTGA. With V trimmed by 2 bases and J by 3 bases, 5 bases remained unmatched. Variable domain in full (rest from reference TRBV7-3 and TRBJ2-7): GAGVSQTPSNKVTEKGKYVELRCDPISGHTALYWYRQSLGQGPEFLIYFQGTGAADDSGLPNDRFFAVRPEGSVSTLKIQRTERGDSAVYLCASSLVGGQGYEQYFGPGTRLTVT.

This clone was observed many times. The V call is TRBV3-1, the J call TRBJ1-2; D gene ambiguous. From germline, CDR1 is LGHDT and CDR2 YNNKEL (reference sequence). This CDR3 has 12 residues. CDR3: CAAQGSQYGYTF. CDR3 coding DNA: TGTGCTGCCCAAGGCAGCCAATATGGCTACACCTTC.

The table lists this clone with many counts. The gene calls are TRBV7-9 and TRBJ1-2; 10 bases align to TRBD1. The CDR3 has 15 amino acids. V lost 1 base, J lost 7 bases, and 6 bases stayed unmatched. Germline V gives CDR1 SEHNR, CDR2 FQNEAQ (reference sequence). Here the CDR3 DNA reads TGTGCCAGCAGCTTAGTGGGGACAGGGGAAGTTGGCTACACCTTC. Translating it yields CASSLVGTGEVGYTF. The variable domain in full, completed from reference TRBV7-9 and TRBJ1-2, reads DTGVSQNPRHKITKRGQNVTFRCDPISEHNRLYWYRQTLGQGPEFLTYFQNEAQLEKSRLLSDRFSAERPKGSFSTLEIQRTEQGDSAMYLCASSLVGTGEVGYTFGSGTRLTVV.